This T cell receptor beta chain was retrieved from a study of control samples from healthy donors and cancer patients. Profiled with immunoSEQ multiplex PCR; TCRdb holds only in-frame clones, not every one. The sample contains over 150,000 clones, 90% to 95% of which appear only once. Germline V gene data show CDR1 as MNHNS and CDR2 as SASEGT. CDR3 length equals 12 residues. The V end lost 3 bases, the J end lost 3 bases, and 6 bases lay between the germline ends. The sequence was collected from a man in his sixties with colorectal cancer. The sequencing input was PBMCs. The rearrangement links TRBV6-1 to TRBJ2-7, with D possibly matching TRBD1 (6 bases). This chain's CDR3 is CASSDRGYEQYF. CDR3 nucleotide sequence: TGTGCCAGCAGTGACAGGGGCTACGAGCAGTACTTC.